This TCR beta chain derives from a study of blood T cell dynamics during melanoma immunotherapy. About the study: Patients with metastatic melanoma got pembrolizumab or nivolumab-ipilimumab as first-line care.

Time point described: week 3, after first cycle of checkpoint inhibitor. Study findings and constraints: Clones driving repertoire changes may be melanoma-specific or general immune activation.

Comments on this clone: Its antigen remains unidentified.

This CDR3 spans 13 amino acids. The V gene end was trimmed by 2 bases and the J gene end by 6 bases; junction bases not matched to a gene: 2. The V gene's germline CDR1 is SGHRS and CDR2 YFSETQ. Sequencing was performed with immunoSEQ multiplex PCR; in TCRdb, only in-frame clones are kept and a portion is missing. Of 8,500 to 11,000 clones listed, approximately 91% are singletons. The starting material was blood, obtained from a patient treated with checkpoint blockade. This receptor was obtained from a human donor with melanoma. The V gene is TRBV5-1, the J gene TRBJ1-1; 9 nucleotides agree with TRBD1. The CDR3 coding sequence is TGCGCCAGCAGCTTAGGGGACAGGGCTGAAGCTTTCTTT. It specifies CASSLGDRAEAFF. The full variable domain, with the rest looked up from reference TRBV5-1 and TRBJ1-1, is KAGVTQTPRYLIKTRGQQVTLSCSPISGHRSVSWYQQTPGQGLQFLFEYFSETQRNKGNFPGRFSGRQFSNSRSEMNVSTLELGDSALYLCASSLGDRAEAFFGQGTRLTVV.